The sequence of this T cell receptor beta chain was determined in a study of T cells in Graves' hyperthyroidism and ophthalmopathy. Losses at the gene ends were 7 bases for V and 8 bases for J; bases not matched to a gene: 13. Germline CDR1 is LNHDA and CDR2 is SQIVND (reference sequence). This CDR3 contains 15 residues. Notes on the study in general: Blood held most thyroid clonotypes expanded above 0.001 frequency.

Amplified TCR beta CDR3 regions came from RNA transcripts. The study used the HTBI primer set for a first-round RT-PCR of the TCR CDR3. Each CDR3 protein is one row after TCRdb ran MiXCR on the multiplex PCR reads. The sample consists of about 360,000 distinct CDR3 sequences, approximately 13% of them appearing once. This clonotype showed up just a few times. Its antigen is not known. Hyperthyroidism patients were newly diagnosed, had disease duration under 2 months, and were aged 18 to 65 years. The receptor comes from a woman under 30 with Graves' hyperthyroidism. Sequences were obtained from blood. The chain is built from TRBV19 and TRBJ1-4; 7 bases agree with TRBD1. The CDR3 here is CASTTRQGGREKLFF. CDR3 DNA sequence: TGTGCCAGTACCACCCGACAGGGCGGCCGAGAAAAACTGTTTTTT.